These 5 T cell receptor beta chains came from one sample sequenced in a study of T cell repertoires in cytomegalovirus infection. TCRdb re-called the reads through MiXCR, storing one row per CDR3 protein. The sample shows roughly 240,000 distinct CDR3 sequences, around 6.4% of them seen only once. What was sequenced was PBMCs. The receptors stem from a human donor in good health (CMV status not recorded). Some clones in this sample may be carry-over from other donors' samples.

There are a few counts of this clonotype. The V call is TRBV20-1, the J call TRBJ1-2; 9 bases are a match to TRBD1. This CDR3 comprises 15 residues. CDR1 DFQATT and CDR2 SNEGSKA come from the germline V gene (reference sequence). J was trimmed by 4 bases and V by 0 bases; bases with no gene match: 6. The CDR3 is CSARDLDRGSYGYTF. The CDR3 DNA sequence: TGCAGTGCTAGAGATCTGGACAGGGGCAGCTATGGCTACACCTTC.

Many counts were recorded for this clonotype. J is TRBJ2-7 and V is TRBV7-2; D remains unclear. With 2 bases removed from V and 1 base from J, the gap between germline ends came to 15 bases. Looked up from germline, CDR1 is SGHTA and CDR2 is FQGNSA. The CDR3 contains 16 residues. CDR3 sequence (DNA): TGTGCCAGCAGCTTAAGTTCGGTCATAACTTCCTACGAGCAGTACTTC. This codes for CASSLSSVITSYEQYF.

This clonotype was seen many times. One junction end does not reproduce the germline sequence, and a read error may be involved. The rearrangement uses TRBV7-9 and TRBJ2-1; possibly TRBD2 for D (5 bases). There are 12 residues in the CDR3. Germline lookup yields CDR1 SEHNR and CDR2 FQNEAQ (reference sequence). CDR3 in amino acids: CASSLADNEQFF. The CDR3 DNA follows: TGTGCCAGCAGCCTAGCAGACAATGAGCAGTTCTTC. Variable domain in full (rest from reference TRBV7-9 and TRBJ2-1): DTGVSQNPRHKITKRGQNVTFRCDPISEHNRLYWYRQTLGQGPEFLTYFQNEAQLEKSRLLSDRFSAERPKGSFSTLEIQRTEQGDSAMYLCASSLADNEQFFGPGTRLTVL.

This clonotype was detected many times. V is TRBV29-1 and J is TRBJ2-7; possibly TRBD1 or TRBD2 for D (7 bases each). CDR1 and CDR2 (germline): SQVTM, ANQGSEA. This CDR3 has 14 residues. V lost 7 bases, J lost 3 bases, and 19 bases lay in between. CDR3 loop: CSAGGTEHYYEQYF. CDR3 DNA: TGCAGCGCCGGGGGGACAGAGCATTACTACGAGCAGTACTTC.

This clonotype was counted many times. This chain joins TRBV30 and TRBJ1-3; D not certain. V lost 5 bases and J lost 1, with 9 bases in between. The CDR3 has 13 residues. Looked up from germline, CDR1 is GTSNPN and CDR2 is SVGIG (reference sequence). Here the CDR3 DNA reads TGTGCCTGGCGCCTGAATTCTGGAAACACCATATATTTT. Its protein product is CAWRLNSGNTIYF.